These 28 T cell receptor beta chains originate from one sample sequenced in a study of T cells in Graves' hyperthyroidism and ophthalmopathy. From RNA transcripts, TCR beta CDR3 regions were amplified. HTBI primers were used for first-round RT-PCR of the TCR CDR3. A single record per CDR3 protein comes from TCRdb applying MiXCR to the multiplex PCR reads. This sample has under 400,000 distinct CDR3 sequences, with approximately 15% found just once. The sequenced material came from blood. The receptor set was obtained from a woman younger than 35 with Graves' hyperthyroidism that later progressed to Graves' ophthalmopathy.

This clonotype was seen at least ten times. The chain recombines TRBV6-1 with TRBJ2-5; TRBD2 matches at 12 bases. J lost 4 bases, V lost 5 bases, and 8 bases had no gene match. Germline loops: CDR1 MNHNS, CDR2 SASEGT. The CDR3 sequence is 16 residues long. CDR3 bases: TGTGCCAGCAGTTCCTGGACTAGCGGGATAGGAGAGACCCAGTACTTC. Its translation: CASSSWTSGIGETQYF.

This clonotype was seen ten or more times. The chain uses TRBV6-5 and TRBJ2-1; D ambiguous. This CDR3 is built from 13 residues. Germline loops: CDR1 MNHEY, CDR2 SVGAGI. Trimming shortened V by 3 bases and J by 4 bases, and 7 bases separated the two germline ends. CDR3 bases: TGTGCCAGCAGTTATGAACAGTACAATGAGCAGTTCTTC. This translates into CASSYEQYNEQFF.

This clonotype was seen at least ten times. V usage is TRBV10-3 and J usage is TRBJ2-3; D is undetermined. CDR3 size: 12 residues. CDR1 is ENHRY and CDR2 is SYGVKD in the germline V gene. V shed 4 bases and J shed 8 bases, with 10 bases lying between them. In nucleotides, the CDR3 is TGTGCCATCAGTGTATCGCCGCGTACGCAGTATTTT. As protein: CAISVSPRTQYF.

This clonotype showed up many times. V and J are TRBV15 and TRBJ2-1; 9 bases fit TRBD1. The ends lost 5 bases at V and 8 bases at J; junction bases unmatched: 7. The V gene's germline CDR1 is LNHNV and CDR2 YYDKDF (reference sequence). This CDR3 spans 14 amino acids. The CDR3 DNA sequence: TGTGCCACCAGCTGGGGACAGGGTCGCGATGAGCAGTTCTTC. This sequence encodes CATSWGQGRDEQFF.

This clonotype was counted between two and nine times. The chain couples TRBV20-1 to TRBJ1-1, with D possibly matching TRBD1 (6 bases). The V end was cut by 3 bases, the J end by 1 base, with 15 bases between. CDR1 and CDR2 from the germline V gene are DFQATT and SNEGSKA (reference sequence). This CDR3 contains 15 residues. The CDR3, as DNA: TGCAGTGCTAGGCGGGGGCAGGGGTCGAACACTGAAGCTTTCTTT. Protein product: CSARRGQGSNTEAFF.

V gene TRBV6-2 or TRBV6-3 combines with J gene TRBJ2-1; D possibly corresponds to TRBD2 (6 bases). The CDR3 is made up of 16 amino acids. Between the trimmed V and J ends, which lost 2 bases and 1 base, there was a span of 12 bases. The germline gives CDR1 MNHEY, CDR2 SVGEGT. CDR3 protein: CASSYNPGESYNEQFF. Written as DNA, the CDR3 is TGTGCCAGCAGTTACAATCCGGGAGAATCCTACAATGAGCAGTTCTTC.

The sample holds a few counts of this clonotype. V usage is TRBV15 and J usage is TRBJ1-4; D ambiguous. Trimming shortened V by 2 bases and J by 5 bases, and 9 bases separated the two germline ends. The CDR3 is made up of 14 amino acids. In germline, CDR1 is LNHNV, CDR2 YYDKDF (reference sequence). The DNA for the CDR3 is TGTGCCACCAGCAGAACCCCTGCAAATGAAAAACTGTTTTTT. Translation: CATSRTPANEKLFF.

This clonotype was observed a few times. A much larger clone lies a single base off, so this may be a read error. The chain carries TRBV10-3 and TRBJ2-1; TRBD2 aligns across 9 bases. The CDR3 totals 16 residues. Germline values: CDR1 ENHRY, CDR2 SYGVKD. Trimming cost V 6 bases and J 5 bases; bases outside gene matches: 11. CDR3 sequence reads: CAIRRTSERIDNEQFF. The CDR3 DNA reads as TGTGCCATCAGACGGACTAGCGAGAGGATCGACAATGAGCAGTTCTTC.

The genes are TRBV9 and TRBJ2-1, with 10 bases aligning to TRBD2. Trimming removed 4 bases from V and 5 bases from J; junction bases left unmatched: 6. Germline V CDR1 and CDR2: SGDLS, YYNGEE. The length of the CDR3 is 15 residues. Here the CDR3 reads CASSPSSGSHNEQFF. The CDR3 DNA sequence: TGTGCCAGCAGCCCGTCTAGCGGGAGTCACAATGAGCAGTTCTTC.

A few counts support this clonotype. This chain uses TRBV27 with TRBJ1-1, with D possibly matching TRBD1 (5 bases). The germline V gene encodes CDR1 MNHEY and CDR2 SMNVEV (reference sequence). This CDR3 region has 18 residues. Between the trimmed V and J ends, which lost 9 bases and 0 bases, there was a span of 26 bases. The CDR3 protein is CASYDATGGWGLNTEAFF. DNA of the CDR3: TGTGCCAGTTACGACGCGACGGGGGGGTGGGGCCTGAACACTGAAGCTTTCTTT.

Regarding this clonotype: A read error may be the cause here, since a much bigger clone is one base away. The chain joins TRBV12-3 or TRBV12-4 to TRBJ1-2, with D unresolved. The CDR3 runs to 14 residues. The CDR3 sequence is CASRPRASNYGHTF. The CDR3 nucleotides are TGTGCCAGCAGGCCGAGGGCGTCTAACTATGGCCACACCTTC.

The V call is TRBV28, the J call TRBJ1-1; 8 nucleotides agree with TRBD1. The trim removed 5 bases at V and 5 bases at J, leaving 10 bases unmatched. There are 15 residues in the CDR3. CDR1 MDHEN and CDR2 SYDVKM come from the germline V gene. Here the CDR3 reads CASSILDRGGTEAFF. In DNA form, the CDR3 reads TGTGCCAGCAGTATCCTTGACAGGGGAGGAACTGAAGCTTTCTTT.

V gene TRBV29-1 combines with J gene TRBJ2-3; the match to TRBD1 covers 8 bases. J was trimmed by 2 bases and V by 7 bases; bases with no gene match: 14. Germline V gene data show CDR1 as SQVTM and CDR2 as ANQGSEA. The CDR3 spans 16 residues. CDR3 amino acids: CSGDSVQGGSTDTQYF. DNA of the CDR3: TGCAGCGGGGATTCGGTACAGGGGGGATCCACAGATACGCAGTATTTT.

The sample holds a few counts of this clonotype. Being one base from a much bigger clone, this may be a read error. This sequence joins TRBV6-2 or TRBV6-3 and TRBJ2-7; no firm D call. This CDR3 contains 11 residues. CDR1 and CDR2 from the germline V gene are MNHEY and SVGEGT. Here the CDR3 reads CASSDVHEQCF. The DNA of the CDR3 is TGTGCCAGCAGTGACGTTCACGAGCAGTGCTTC.

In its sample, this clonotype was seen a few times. This chain's CDR3 is CASSDTGISNQPQHF. As DNA, the CDR3 is TGTGCCAGCAGTGACACAGGGATCTCTAATCAGCCCCAGCATTTT. This chain joins TRBV6-1 and TRBJ1-5; D might be TRBD1 (6 bases). V shed 3 bases and J shed 4 bases, with 13 bases lying between them. The length of the CDR3 is 15 residues. Looked up from germline, CDR1 is MNHNS and CDR2 is SASEGT.

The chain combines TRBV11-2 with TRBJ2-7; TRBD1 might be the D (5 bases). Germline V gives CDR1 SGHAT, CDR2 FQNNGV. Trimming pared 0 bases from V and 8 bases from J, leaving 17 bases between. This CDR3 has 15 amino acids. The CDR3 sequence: CASSLDRGTVSKQYF. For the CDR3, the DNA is TGTGCCAGCAGCTTAGATAGGGGAACAGTCAGCAAGCAGTACTTC.

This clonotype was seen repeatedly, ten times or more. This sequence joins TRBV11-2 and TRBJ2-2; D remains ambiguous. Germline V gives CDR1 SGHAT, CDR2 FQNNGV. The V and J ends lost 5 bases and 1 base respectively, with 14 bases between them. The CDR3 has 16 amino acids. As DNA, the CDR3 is TGTGCCAGCAGCACGGCAGTGAGAGGGAACACCGGGGAGCTGTTTTTT. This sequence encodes CASSTAVRGNTGELFF.

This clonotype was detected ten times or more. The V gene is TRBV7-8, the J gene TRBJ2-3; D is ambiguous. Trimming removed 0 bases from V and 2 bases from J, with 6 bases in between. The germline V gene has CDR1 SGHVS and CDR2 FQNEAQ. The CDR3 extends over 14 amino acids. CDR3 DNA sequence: TGTGCCAGCAGCTTAGCGCTCAACACAGATACGCAGTATTTT. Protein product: CASSLALNTDTQYF.

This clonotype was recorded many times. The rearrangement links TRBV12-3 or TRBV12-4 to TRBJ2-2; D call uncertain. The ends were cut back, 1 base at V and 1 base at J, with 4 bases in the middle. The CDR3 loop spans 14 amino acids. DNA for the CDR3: TGTGCCAGCAGTTTAGTTCAGAACACCGGGGAGCTGTTTTTT. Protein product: CASSLVQNTGELFF.

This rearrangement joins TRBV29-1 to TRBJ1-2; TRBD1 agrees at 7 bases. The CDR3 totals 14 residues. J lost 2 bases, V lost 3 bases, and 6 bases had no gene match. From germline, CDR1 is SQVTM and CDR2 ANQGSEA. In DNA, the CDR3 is TGCAGCGTTGACATGGGACAGACCAACTATGGCTACACCTTC. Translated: CSVDMGQTNYGYTF.

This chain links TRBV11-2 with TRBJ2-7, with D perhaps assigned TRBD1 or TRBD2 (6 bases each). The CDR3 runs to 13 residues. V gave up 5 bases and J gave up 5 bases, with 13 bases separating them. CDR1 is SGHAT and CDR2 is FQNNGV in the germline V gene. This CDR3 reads CASSPARGHEQYF. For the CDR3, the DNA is TGTGCCAGCAGCCCGGCCCGGGGGCACGAGCAGTACTTC.

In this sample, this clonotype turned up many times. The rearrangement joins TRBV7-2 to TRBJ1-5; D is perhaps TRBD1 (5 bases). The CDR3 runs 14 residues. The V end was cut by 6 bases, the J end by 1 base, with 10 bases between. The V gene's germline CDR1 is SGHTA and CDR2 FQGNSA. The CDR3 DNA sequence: TGTGCCAGCAGTCTTCGGGGGAGCAATCAGCCCCAGCATTTT. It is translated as CASSLRGSNQPQHF.

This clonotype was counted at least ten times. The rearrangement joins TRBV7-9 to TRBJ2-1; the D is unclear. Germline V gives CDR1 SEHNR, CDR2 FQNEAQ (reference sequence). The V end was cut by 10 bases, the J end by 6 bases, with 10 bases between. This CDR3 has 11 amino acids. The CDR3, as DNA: TGTGCCACGAACTCGGGCAATGAGCAGTTCTTC. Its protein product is CATNSGNEQFF.

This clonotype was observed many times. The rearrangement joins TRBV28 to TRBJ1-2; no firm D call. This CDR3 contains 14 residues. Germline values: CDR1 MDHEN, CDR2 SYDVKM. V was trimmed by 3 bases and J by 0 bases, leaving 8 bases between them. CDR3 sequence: CASSFPAPNYGYTF. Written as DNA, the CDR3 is TGTGCCAGCAGTTTCCCCGCCCCTAACTATGGCTACACCTTC.

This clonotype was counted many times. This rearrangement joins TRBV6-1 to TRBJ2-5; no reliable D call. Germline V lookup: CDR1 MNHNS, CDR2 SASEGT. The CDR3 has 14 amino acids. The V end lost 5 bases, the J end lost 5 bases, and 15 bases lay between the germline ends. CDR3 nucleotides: TGTGCCAGCAGTTCCTGGAGCGTGGCGGAGACCCAGTACTTC. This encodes CASSSWSVAETQYF.

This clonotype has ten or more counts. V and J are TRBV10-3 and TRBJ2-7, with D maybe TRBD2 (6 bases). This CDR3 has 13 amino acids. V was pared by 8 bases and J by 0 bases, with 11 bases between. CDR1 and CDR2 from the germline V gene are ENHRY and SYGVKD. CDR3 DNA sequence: TGTGCCATCGGGCGGGGCGACTCCTACGAGCAGTACTTC. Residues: CAIGRGDSYEQYF.

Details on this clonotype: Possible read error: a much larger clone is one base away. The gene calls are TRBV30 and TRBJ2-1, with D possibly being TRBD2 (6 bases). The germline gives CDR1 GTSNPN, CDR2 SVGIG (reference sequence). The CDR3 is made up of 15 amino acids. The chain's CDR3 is CAWGKRTTNYNEQSF. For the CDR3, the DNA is TGTGCCTGGGGGAAACGGACTACTAATTACAATGAGCAGTCCTTC.

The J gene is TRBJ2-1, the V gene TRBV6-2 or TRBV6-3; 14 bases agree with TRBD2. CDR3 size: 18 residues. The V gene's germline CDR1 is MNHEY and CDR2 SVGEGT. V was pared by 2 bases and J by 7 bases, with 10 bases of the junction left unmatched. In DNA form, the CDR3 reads TGTGCCAGCAGTTACCTAGGTAGGACTAGCGGGAGGTCTAATGAGCAGTTCTTC. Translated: CASSYLGRTSGRSNEQFF.